This TCR beta chain was identified during a study of a mutant IDH1 vaccine in newly diagnosed glioma. As for the study in general: Patients began vaccination 4-6 weeks after radiotherapy alone, or with temozolomide cycles. Standard pretreatment was either radiotherapy, temozolomide, or, for most, radiochemotherapy with temozolomide.

The CDR3 contains 16 residues. Libraries were prepared by immunoSEQ multiplex PCR; TCRdb keeps only in-frame clonotypes and omits some of them. Here the sample spans tens of thousands of clones, roughly four fifths being singletons. There are a few counts of this clone. Antigen unknown. The time point here: week 35, safety follow-up. Every vaccination contained 300 ug of the mutant IDH1 20-mer peptide and was paired with topical imiquimod. Astrocytomas that were new, WHO grade 3 or 4, IDH1-mutant and ATRX-lost were present in the donors. The TCR was taken from a man aged 40-49 years with glioma. This chain uses TRBV12-2 with TRBJ1-4; TRBD1 is the table's D call, not checked against the DNA. TRBV12-2 is termed a pseudogene. The sequencing used PBMCs, collected from a glioma patient whose treatment included an IDH1 peptide vaccine. CDR3 sequence reads: CASRLVRDRANEKLFF. The CDR3 bases are TGTGCAAGTCGCTTAGTCCGGGACAGGGCTAATGAAAAACTGTTTTTT.